This T cell receptor beta chain appears in the sequencing data of a study of blood T cell repertoires in COVID-19. About the research overall: The United States, Italy and Spain were the sources of the acute and convalescent COVID-19 samples. The analysed material was cDNA or gDNA that came from T cells, B-cell-depleted T cells, or PBMCs.

As handled by the study authors: Estimation of nucleated cell counts relied on the amplification of reference gene primers. This table comes from immunoSEQ multiplex PCR, and its TCRdb copy is limited to in-frame clones, with some not included. V and J calls and clone size are copied from that table; D and trimming were computed from the DNA. This sample has 270,000 or so clones; about 88% occur once, and the top ten carry 5% to 8%. Germline lookup yields CDR1 SGHTA and CDR2 FQGNSA. Trimming removed 3 bases from V and 1 base from J, with 9 bases in between. The length of the CDR3 is 14 residues. Sequencing was carried out using PBMCs or T cells enriched from blood (not recorded which). The chain recombines TRBV7-2 with TRBJ2-5; possible D gene TRBD2, 6 bases. The TCR comes from a woman aged 45 to 65 who had been exposed to COVID-19. This CDR3 is CASSFGTVQETQYF. CDR3 sequence (DNA): TGTGCCAGCAGCTTCGGGACTGTCCAAGAGACCCAGTACTTC.